The next 8 T cell receptor beta chains were all read from a single sample in a study of OX40 agonist ivuxolimab in advanced cancers. Libraries were prepared through the immunoSEQ multiplex PCR assay. The source is immuneACCESS, and TCRdb retained only in-frame sequences with V and J called. Part of the clones is not carried over; for the studies checked, unresolved V genes explain less than half of this, and the remainder is unexplained. The sample table records approximately 66,000 clones; about 91% of these occur just once. Roughly 0.59% of the sample goes to the ten largest clones. The source was CD4+ or CD8+ T cells sorted from blood, collected in a trial of the OX40 agonist ivuxolimab. Receptor source: an adult with an advanced solid tumor such as melanoma, head and neck, liver or kidney cancer.

This clone has just a few counts. This chain links TRBV10-1 with TRBJ1-6; D ambiguous. CDR1 and CDR2 from the germline V gene are WNHNN and SYGVQD (reference sequence). V gave up 4 bases and J gave up 1 base, with 5 bases separating them. The CDR3 loop spans 14 amino acids. The CDR3 DNA reads TGCGCCAGCAGTGCAGGATCCTATAATTCACCCCTCCACTTT. It yields the protein CASSAGSYNSPLHF.

This clone was counted once. The gene calls are TRBV5-5 and TRBJ1-1; no firm D call. V lost 2 bases, J lost 4 bases, and 12 bases lay in between. This CDR3 contains 14 residues. Germline V CDR1 and CDR2: SGHKS, YYEKEE (reference sequence). The CDR3: CASSFSTTGTEAFF. DNA of the CDR3: TGTGCCAGCAGCTTTTCAACCACGGGCACTGAAGCTTTCTTT.

The CDR3 here is CASSLGQVGTGELFF. The CDR3 nucleotides read TGCGCCAGCAGCTTGGGCCAGGTCGGCACCGGGGAGCTGTTTTTT. V gene TRBV5-1 combines with J gene TRBJ2-2; D is unresolved. V was shortened by 0 bases and J by 4 bases, with 10 bases between the two germline ends. Germline-derived CDR1 and CDR2 are SGHRS and YFSETQ. This CDR3 has 15 amino acids.

In its sample, this clone was seen once. J is TRBJ1-2 and V is TRBV6-6; D not resolved. The V end lost 4 bases, the J end lost 7 bases, and 13 bases lay between the germline ends. In germline, CDR1 is MNHNY, CDR2 SVGAGI (reference sequence). The CDR3 consists of 13 residues. In DNA, the CDR3 is TGTGCCAGCAGTTTCACGGGAGACTCTGGCTACACCTTC. This translates into CASSFTGDSGYTF.

This clone was seen just once. This rearrangement joins TRBV10-3 to TRBJ1-2; 9 bases line up with TRBD1. V gave up 4 bases and J gave up 4 bases; unmatched junction bases: 13. This CDR3 contains 17 residues. Germline lookup yields CDR1 ENHRY and CDR2 SYGVKD. The CDR3 DNA sequence: TGTGCCATCAGTGGTTCCCGGGACAGGGCTGATGGCTATGGCTACACCTTC. This gives the protein CAISGSRDRADGYGYTF.

This rearrangement joins TRBV7-9 to TRBJ2-1; 9 nucleotides agree with TRBD2. The CDR3 runs to 16 residues. From germline, CDR1 is SEHNR and CDR2 FQNEAQ (reference sequence). V lost 5 bases to trimming and J lost 2 bases; unmatched junction nucleotides: 7. The CDR3 loop is CASSVLSGSPYNEQFF. Here the CDR3 DNA reads TGTGCCAGCAGCGTCCTTAGCGGGAGCCCCTACAATGAGCAGTTCTTC. The full variable domain, its missing parts supplied by reference TRBV7-9 and TRBJ2-1, is DTGVSQNPRHKITKRGQNVTFRCDPISEHNRLYWYRQTLGQGPEFLTYFQNEAQLEKSRLLSDRFSAERPKGSFSTLEIQRTEQGDSAMYLCASSVLSGSPYNEQFFGPGTRLTVL.

The chain recombines TRBV10-3 with TRBJ1-3, with D possibly matching TRBD1 (5 bases). V lost 8 bases to trimming and J lost 2 bases, with 10 bases between them. The CDR3 is made up of 13 amino acids. Germline values: CDR1 ENHRY, CDR2 SYGVKD. The CDR3 coding sequence is TGTGCCATCGCTGGGGGGGCTGGAAACACCATATATTTT. Translation gives CAIAGGAGNTIYF.

This chain joins TRBV6-5 and TRBJ1-1; 9 bases are a match to TRBD1. The CDR3 is made up of 14 amino acids. Germline CDR1 and CDR2: MNHEY and SVGAGI. After removal of 6 bases from V and 8 bases from J, the junction contained 10 bases not matched to a gene. The CDR3: CASRSTGGAWEAFF. CDR3 sequence (DNA): TGTGCCAGCAGGTCTACAGGGGGCGCTTGGGAAGCTTTCTTT.